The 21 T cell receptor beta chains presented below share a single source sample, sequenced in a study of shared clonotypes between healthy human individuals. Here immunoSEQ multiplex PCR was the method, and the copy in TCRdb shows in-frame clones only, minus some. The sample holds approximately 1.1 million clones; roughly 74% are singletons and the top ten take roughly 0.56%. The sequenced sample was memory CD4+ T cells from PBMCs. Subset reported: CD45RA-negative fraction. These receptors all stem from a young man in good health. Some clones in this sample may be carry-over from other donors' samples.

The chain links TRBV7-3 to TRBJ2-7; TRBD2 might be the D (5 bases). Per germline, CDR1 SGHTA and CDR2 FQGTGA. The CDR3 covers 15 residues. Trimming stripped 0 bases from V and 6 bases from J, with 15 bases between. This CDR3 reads CASSLTSAEYGEQYF. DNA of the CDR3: TGTGCCAGCAGCTTAACTAGCGCCGAGTATGGCGAGCAGTACTTC.

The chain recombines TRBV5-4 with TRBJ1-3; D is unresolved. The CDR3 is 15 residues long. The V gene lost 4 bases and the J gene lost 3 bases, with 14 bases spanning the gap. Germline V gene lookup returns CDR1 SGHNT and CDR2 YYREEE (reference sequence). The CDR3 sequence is CASSTDGSGGNTIYF. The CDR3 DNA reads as TGTGCCAGCAGCACGGACGGCTCTGGTGGAAACACCATATATTTT.

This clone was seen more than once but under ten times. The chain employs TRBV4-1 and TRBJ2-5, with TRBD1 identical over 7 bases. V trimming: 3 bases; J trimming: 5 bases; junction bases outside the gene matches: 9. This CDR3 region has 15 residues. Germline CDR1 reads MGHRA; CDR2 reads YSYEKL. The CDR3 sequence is CASSQEYRGHETQYF. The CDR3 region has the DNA TGCGCCAGCAGCCAGGAATACAGGGGACACGAGACCCAGTACTTC.

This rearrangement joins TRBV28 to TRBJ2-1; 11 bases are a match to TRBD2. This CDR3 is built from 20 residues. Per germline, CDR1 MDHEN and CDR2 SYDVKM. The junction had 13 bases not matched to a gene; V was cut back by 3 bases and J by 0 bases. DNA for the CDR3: TGTGCCAGCAGTTTCCCGAAAACACCTAGCGGGGGGAGCTCCTACAATGAGCAGTTCTTC. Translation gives CASSFPKTPSGGSSYNEQFF.

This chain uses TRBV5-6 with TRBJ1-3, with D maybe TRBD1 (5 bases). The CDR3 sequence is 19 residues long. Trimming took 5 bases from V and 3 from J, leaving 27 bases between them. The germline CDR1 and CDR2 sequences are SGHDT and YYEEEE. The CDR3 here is CASRQRYLLGRVFGNTIYF. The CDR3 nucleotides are TGTGCCAGCAGGCAGCGATACCTCTTGGGCAGGGTGTTTGGAAACACCATATATTTT.

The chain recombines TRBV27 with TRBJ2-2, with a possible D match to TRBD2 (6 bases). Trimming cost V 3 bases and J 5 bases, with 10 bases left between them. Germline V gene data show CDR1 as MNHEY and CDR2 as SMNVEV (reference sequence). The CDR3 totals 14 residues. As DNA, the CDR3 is TGTGCCAGCAGTTTCGCGGGGCGGACCGGGGAGCTGTTTTTT. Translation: CASSFAGRTGELFF.

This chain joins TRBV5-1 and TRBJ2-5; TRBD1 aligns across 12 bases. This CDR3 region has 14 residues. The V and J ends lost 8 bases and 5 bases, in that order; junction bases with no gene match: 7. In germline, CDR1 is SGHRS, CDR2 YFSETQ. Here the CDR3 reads CASGTGGYIETQYF. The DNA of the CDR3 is TGCGCCAGTGGGACAGGGGGCTACATCGAGACCCAGTACTTC.

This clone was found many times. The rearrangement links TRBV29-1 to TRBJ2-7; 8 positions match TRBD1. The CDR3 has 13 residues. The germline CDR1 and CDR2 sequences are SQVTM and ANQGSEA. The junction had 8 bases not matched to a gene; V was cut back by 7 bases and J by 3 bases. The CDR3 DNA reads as TGCAGCGCAACCAGGGGGCCCGACTACGAGCAGTACTTC. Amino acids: CSATRGPDYEQYF.

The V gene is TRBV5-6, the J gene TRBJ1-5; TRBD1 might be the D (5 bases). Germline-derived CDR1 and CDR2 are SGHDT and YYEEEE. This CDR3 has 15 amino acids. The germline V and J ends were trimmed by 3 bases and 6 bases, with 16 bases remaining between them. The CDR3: CASSSRPQGGQPQHF. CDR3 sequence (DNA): TGTGCCAGCAGCTCGCGGCCGCAGGGTGGTCAGCCCCAGCATTTT.

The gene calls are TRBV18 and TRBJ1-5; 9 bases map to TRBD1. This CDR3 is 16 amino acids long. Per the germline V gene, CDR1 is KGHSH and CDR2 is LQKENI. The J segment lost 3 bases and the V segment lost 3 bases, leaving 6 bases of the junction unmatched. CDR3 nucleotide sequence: TGTGCCAGCTCACCGGGACAGGGCTCCTACAATCAGCCCCAGCATTTT. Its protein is CASSPGQGSYNQPQHF.

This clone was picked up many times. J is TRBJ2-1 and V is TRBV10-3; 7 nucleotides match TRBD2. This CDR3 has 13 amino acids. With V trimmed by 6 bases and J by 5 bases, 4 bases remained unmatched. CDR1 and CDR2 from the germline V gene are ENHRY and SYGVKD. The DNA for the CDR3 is TGTGCCATCAGCAATCGGGGGGACAATGAGCAGTTCTTC. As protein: CAISNRGDNEQFF.

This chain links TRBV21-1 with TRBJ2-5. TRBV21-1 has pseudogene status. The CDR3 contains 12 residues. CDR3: CANSNLGGAQYF. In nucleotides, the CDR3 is TGTGCCAATTCCAATCTCGGGGGCGCCCAGTACTTC.

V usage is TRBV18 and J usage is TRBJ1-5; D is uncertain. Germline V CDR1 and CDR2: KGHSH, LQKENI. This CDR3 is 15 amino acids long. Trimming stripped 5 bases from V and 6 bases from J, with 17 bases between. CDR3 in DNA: TGTGCCAGCTCAACCACGGACGGGTTTCCTCAGCCCCAGCATTTT. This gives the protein CASSTTDGFPQPQHF.

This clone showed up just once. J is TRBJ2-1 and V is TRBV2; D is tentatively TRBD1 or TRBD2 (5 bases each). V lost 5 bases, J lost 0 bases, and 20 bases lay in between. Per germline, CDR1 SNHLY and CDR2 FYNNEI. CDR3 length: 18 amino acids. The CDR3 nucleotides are TGTGCCAGCAGTCGCGTGAGGGACGGGGTTAGCTCCTACAATGAGCAGTTCTTC. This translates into CASSRVRDGVSSYNEQFF.

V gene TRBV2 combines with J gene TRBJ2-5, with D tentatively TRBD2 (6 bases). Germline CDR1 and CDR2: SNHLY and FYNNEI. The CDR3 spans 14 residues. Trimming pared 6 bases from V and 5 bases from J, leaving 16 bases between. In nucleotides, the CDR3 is TGTGCCAGCAGAGGACCTGGGGGAGGCGAGACCCAGTACTTC. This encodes CASRGPGGGETQYF.

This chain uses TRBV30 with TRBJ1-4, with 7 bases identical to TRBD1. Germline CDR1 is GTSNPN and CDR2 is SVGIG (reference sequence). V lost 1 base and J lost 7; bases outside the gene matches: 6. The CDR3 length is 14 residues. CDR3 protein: CAWSGQGKGEKLFF. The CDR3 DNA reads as TGTGCCTGGAGTGGACAGGGAAAAGGTGAAAAACTGTTTTTT.

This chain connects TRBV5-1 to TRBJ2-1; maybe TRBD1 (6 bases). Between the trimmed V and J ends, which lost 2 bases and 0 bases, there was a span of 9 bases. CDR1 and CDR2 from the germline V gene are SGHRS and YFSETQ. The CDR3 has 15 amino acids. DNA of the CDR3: TGCGCCAGCAGCTTCACAGGGAGCTCCTACAATGAGCAGTTCTTC. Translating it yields CASSFTGSSYNEQFF.

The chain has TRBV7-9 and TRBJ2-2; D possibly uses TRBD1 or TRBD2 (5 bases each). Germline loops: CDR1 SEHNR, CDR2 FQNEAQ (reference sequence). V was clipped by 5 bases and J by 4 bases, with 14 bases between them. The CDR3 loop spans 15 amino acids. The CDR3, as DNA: TGTGCCAGCAGCCTTGGGACGGGCCGCACCGGGGAGCTGTTTTTT. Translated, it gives CASSLGTGRTGELFF.

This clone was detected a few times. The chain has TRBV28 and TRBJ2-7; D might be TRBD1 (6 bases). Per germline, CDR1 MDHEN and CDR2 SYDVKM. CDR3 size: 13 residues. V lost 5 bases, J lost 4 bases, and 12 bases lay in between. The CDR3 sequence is CASSDQGGYEQYF. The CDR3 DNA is TGTGCCAGCAGTGATCAAGGGGGATACGAGCAGTACTTC. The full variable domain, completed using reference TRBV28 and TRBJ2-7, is DVKVTQSSRYLVKRTGEKVFLECVQDMDHENMFWYRQDPGLGLRLIYFSYDVKMKEKGDIPEGYSVSREKKERFSLILESASTNQTSMYLCASSDQGGYEQYFGPGTRLTVT.

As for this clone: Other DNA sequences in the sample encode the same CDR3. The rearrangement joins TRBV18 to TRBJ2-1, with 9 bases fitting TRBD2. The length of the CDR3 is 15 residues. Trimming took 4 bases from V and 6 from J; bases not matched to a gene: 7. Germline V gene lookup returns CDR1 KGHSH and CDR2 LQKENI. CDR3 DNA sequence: TGTGCCAGCTCACTGTTAGCGGGAGAGGGCAATGAGCAGTTCTTC. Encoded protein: CASSLLAGEGNEQFF.

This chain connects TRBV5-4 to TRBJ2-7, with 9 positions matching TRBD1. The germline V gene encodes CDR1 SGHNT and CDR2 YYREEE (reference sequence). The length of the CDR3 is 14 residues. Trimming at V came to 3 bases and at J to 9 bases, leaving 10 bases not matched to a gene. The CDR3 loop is CASSSSGQGLVQYF. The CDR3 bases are TGTGCCAGCAGCTCCTCCGGACAGGGGTTAGTGCAGTACTTC.